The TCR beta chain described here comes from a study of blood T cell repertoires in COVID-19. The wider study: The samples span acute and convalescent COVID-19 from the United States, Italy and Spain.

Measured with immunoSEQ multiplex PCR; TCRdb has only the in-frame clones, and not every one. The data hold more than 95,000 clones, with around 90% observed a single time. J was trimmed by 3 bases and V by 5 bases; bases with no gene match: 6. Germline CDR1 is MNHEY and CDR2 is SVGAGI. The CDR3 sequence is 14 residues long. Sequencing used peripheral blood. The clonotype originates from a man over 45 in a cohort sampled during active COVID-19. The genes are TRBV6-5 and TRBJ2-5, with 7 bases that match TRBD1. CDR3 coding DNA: TGTGCCAGCAGTAAACAGGGGTTTGAAGAGACCCAGTACTTC. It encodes CASSKQGFEETQYF.